What follows describes a single T cell receptor (beta chain). Its antigen is still unknown. One junction end disagrees with the germline gene, perhaps due to a read error. This sample is part of a study of chemoradiotherapy in HPV16-positive cancers. Study context: Two HPV16-positive patients' cells yielded candidate HPV-specific clones and common motifs. Notes on the study in general: Better recurrence-free survival went with HPV-responsive T-cell expansion in HPV16-positive patients.

Generated by immunoSEQ multiplex PCR, the TCRdb table keeps only in-frame clones and is missing some. The table has roughly 6,000 clones, roughly 84% seen once. Repertoires were sampled repeatedly during chemoradiotherapy. From germline, CDR1 is KGHSH and CDR2 LQKENI. The CDR3 runs to 13 residues. The sequence derives from a human donor with HPV-associated anogenital cancer. This chain uses TRBV18 with TRBJ2-7, with D possibly being TRBD1 (6 bases). The source material was tumor tissue, sampled from a patient who underwent chemoradiotherapy. The CDR3 DNA follows: TGTGCCAGCTCACCGCTCGACAGGTACGGGCAGTACTTC. Its translation is CASSPLDRYGQYF.